The T cell receptor beta chain described here comes from a study of blood T cell repertoires in COVID-19. Whole-study context: Samples came from the United States, Italy and Spain, spanning acute and convalescent COVID-19. T cells, B-cell-depleted T cells, or PBMCs provided the cDNA or gDNA that served as material.

A few counts support this clone. Germline CDR1 is SGHRS and CDR2 is YFSETQ. The CDR3 loop spans 17 amino acids. V gave up 3 bases and J gave up 0 bases; unmatched junction bases: 9. As processed by the authors: Amplification of reference gene primers provided the estimated nucleated cell counts. The assay was immunoSEQ multiplex PCR, and TCRdb's table has in-frame clones only and misses some. V, J and clone size are those of that table, while D and trimming were read from the DNA. The sample lists some 40,000 clones, approximately 80% occurring once. The sample was peripheral blood. The V gene is TRBV5-1, the J gene TRBJ2-7; TRBD2 matches at 10 bases. The origin of this receptor is a man in his 70s with acute or convalescent COVID-19. The CDR3 here is CASSSGTSVKSSYEQYF. As DNA, the CDR3 is TGCGCCAGCAGCTCCGGGACTAGCGTCAAAAGCTCCTACGAGCAGTACTTC.